This T cell receptor (beta chain) was identified during a study of vaccination effects on CD4 cells after COVID-19. Clones were read by immunoSEQ multiplex PCR, and TCRdb kept only the in-frame ones, dropping some. Seen here are roughly 59,000 clones, around 80% observed once, and the top ten hold 1.5% to 2.5%. CDR1 is SNHLY, CDR2 FYNNEI, per germline. The CDR3 runs 14 residues. V gave up 5 bases and J gave up 2 bases, with 10 bases separating them. Using viral peptide pools, the ViraFEST assay grew out antigen-specific CD4+ T cells prior to sequencing. Cells that had been cultured for 10 days were the source of isolated CD4+ T cells. Two doses of either BNT162b2 or mRNA-1273 were given to each participant. Among the vaccine recipients, none had a prior SARS-CoV-2 infection, and nucleocapsid antibodies were negative. General study findings and limits: Healthy vaccinees' vaccine-induced clones included only 1 of 255 that recognized common cold coronaviruses.

This clone has more than one count but fewer than ten. Its antigen is unidentified. The TCR originated in a human donor who received a COVID-19 vaccine. V and J are TRBV2 and TRBJ1-3, with D hard to call. The sequences come from CD4+ T cells from PBMCs cultured with HCoV-OC43 spike peptides, collected after COVID-19 vaccination. Subset meaning: HCoV-OC43 spike overlapping peptide pool stimulation. The CDR3 DNA is TGTGCCAGCAGTATAAAAGGAACTGGAAACACCATATATTTT. This encodes CASSIKGTGNTIYF. Looking up the rest from reference TRBV2 and TRBJ1-3 gives the full variable domain: EPEVTQTPSHQVTQMGQEVILRCVPISNHLYFYWYRQILGQKVEFLVSFYNNEISEKSEIFDDQFSVERPDGSNFTLKIRSTKLEDSAMYFCASSIKGTGNTIYFGEGSWLTVV.